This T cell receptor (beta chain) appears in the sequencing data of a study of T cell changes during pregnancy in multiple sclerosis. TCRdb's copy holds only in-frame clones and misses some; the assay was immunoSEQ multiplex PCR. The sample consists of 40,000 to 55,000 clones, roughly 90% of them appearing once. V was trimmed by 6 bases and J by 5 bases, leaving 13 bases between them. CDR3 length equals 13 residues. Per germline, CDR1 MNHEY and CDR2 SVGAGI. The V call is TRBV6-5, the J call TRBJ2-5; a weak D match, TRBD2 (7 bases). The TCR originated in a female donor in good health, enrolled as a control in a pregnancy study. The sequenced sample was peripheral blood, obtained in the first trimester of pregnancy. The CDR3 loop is CASSPRGRETQYF. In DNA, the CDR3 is TGTGCCAGCAGCCCGCGGGGGCGCGAGACCCAGTACTTC.